The sequence of this TCR beta chain was determined in a study of cytotoxic CD8 clonotypes in ibrutinib-treated CLL. Study-wide findings and caveats: Sustained-remission patients were sampled at different times than progressing patients were.

Profiled with immunoSEQ multiplex PCR; TCRdb holds only in-frame clones, not every one. The profile shows some 120,000 clones, under 90% of them singletons. The CDR3 consists of 14 residues. Per the germline V gene, CDR1 is SGHNT and CDR2 is YYREEE (reference sequence). A word on this clone: Its antigen is still unknown.

The TCR originated in a human donor with chronic lymphocytic leukemia. The specimen comprised PBMCs, sampled after 24 months of ibrutinib treatment. The chain links TRBV5-4 to TRBJ2-5; 13 bases align to TRBD2. The DNA matches TRBJ2-7 better at its end, which makes the J call doubtful. CDR3 in DNA: TGTGCCAGCAGCTCCAGGACTAGCGGGGGCGAGCAGTACTTC. This encodes CASSSRTSGGEQYF.